Below are 30 T cell receptor beta chains sequenced from a single sample in a study of T-cell memory formation after mild COVID-19. TCRdb reprocessed the 5' RACE reads via MiXCR and lists one record per CDR3 protein. The profile covers about 210,000 distinct CDR3 sequences, with over 9.5% appearing a single time and around 3.3% taken by the ten largest. Sequenced input: PBMCs or a T cell subset sorted from them (not recorded which). The receptors come from a man in his late teens or twenties who had mild COVID-19 (a few samples of this study predate the infection). Cell type and time point are not known.

This clonotype has only a few counts. The chain recombines TRBV18 with TRBJ2-7; 9 bases line up with TRBD2. J lost 3 bases, V lost 3 bases, and 6 bases had no gene match. Germline CDR1 KGHSH, CDR2 LQKENI. This CDR3 has 15 amino acids. The CDR3 coding sequence is TGTGCCAGCTCACCGCGGGCTAGCGGGGACTACGAGCAGTACTTC. Translating gives CASSPRASGDYEQYF.

The chain joins TRBV7-2 to TRBJ2-5, with D hard to call. Germline V CDR1 and CDR2: SGHTA, FQGNSA. V was shortened by 1 base and J by 1 base, with 13 bases between the two germline ends. The CDR3 covers 16 residues. DNA for the CDR3: TGTGCCAGCAGCTTAGTAGTGGCGACCTCCCAAGAGACCCAGTACTTC. Translation: CASSLVVATSQETQYF.

This clonotype has more than one count but fewer than ten. The chain employs TRBV6-2 or TRBV6-3 and TRBJ2-5; D assignment may be TRBD1 or TRBD2 (5 bases each). This CDR3 has 18 amino acids. Trimming cost V 0 bases and J 2 bases, with 19 bases left between them. Germline V gene sequence: CDR1 MNHEY, CDR2 SVGEGT. CDR3 DNA sequence: TGTGCCAGCAGTTACTCGACCGACGTCCGGTGGGGGCAAGAGACCCAGTACTTC. It encodes CASSYSTDVRWGQETQYF.

The J gene is TRBJ1-2, the V gene TRBV20-1; no firm D call. Germline CDR1 DFQATT, CDR2 SNEGSKA (reference sequence). Trimming took 5 bases from V and 8 from J, leaving 15 bases between them. The CDR3 is made up of 12 amino acids. CDR3 nucleotides: TGCAGTGCTCCCGGGATCTGGAGGGGCTACACCTTC. Its protein product is CSAPGIWRGYTF.

V usage is TRBV6-1 and J usage is TRBJ1-5; 8 nucleotides align to TRBD1. The length of the CDR3 is 15 residues. V gave up 7 bases and J gave up 1 base; unmatched junction bases: 6. Germline values: CDR1 MNHNS, CDR2 SASEGT. CDR3 protein: CASTDRGRSNQPQHF. Here the CDR3 DNA reads TGTGCCAGCACCGACAGGGGAAGAAGCAATCAGCCCCAGCATTTT.

The chain recombines TRBV20-1 with TRBJ1-5; D possibly corresponds to TRBD1 (6 bases). Trimming took 4 bases from V and 4 from J, leaving 20 bases between them. This CDR3 region has 16 residues. Germline-derived CDR1 and CDR2 are DFQATT and SNEGSKA (reference sequence). The CDR3 bases are TGCAGTGCTACTCCGACACAGGGAGGATATAATCAGCCCCAGCATTTT. Translation gives CSATPTQGGYNQPQHF.

This clonotype was seen ten or more times. The chain employs TRBV25-1 and TRBJ2-5; 9 bases agree with TRBD1. J gave up 2 bases and V 4 bases, and 5 bases lay outside the gene matches. The CDR3 sequence is 15 residues long. Germline CDR1 MGHDK, CDR2 SYGVNS. CDR3 DNA: TGTGCCAGCAGTGCCGGGACAGGGCCTCAAGAGACCCAGTACTTC. Translation gives CASSAGTGPQETQYF.

This clonotype was counted only a few times. The gene calls are TRBV10-3 and TRBJ2-7; no reliable D call. V lost 2 bases and J lost 0, with 11 bases in between. The CDR3 is 15 residues long. Per germline, CDR1 ENHRY and CDR2 SYGVKD. Written as DNA, the CDR3 is TGTGCCATCAGTGAGAGGCAGGCGAGCTCCTACGAGCAGTACTTC. This codes for CAISERQASSYEQYF.

The chain employs TRBV5-1 and TRBJ1-4, with 7 positions matching TRBD1. Germline CDR1 is SGHRS and CDR2 is YFSETQ. There are 15 residues in the CDR3. V lost 1 base and J lost 5; bases outside the gene matches: 5. For the CDR3, the DNA is TGCGCCAGCAGCTTGACAGGGGCCTTAAATGAAAAACTGTTTTTT. This translates into CASSLTGALNEKLFF.

Only a few counts were recorded for this clonotype. The V call is TRBV7-9, the J call TRBJ2-2; no clear D. The CDR3 loop spans 16 amino acids. Trimming removed 1 base from V and 6 bases from J, with 15 bases in between. In germline, CDR1 is SEHNR, CDR2 FQNEAQ (reference sequence). DNA of the CDR3: TGTGCCAGCAGCTTAGAAATTGCCAGTCCGTCCGGGGAGCTGTTTTTT. It codes for CASSLEIASPSGELFF.

This clonotype appeared a few times. The V and J genes are TRBV6-5 and TRBJ2-5, with 7 nucleotides matching TRBD1. Germline assignment: CDR1 MNHEY and CDR2 SVGAGI. Unmatched junction bases numbered 7, after V lost 7 bases and J lost 5 bases. The CDR3 loop spans 13 amino acids. Here the CDR3 DNA reads TGTGCCAGCACCCCGACAGGGATTGAGACCCAGTACTTC. Its translation: CASTPTGIETQYF.

This clonotype was observed a handful of times. The V gene is TRBV12-3 or TRBV12-4, the J gene TRBJ2-2; D perhaps matches TRBD1 (5 bases). The CDR3 contains 14 residues. V lost 10 bases and J lost 0, with 12 bases in between. The CDR3 sequence: CATRQTTNTGELFF. DNA of the CDR3: TGTGCCACTCGACAGACCACGAACACCGGGGAGCTGTTTTTT.

This clonotype was observed many times. The CDR3 DNA sequence: TGTGCCAGCAGCCCCCGGGGGACAGATACGCAGTATTTT. As protein: CASSPRGTDTQYF. The chain has TRBV7-3 and TRBJ2-3; a weak D match, TRBD2 (6 bases). CDR1 is SGHTA, CDR2 FQGTGA, per germline. Trimming shortened V by 5 bases and J by 3 bases, and 9 bases separated the two germline ends. The CDR3 length is 13 residues.

The chain links TRBV7-2 to TRBJ2-2; D ambiguous. The CDR3 runs 14 residues. Per the germline V gene, CDR1 is SGHTA and CDR2 is FQGNSA. The germline V and J ends were trimmed by 5 bases and 7 bases, with 14 bases remaining between them. This CDR3 reads CASSPAAAHGELFF. CDR3 in DNA: TGTGCCAGCAGCCCTGCGGCAGCCCACGGGGAGCTGTTTTTT.

This clonotype was seen only a few times. J is TRBJ1-3 and V is TRBV7-9, with no clear D. The CDR3 has 14 residues. CDR1 SEHNR and CDR2 FQNEAQ come from the germline V gene (reference sequence). Deletions cut 1 base from V and 6 bases from J, with 10 bases between. The CDR3 nucleotides are TGTGCCAGCAGCTTAGAAGGGTTGGCAAACACCATATATTTT. Translating gives CASSLEGLANTIYF. Drawing the rest from reference TRBV7-9 and TRBJ1-3, the complete variable domain is DTGVSQNPRHKITKRGQNVTFRCDPISEHNRLYWYRQTLGQGPEFLTYFQNEAQLEKSRLLSDRFSAERPKGSFSTLEIQRTEQGDSAMYLCASSLEGLANTIYFGEGSWLTVV.

There are a few counts of this clonotype. The rearrangement links TRBV5-1 to TRBJ2-5, with TRBD1 matching 10 bases. The J segment lost 2 bases and the V segment lost 4 bases, leaving 5 bases of the junction unmatched. Germline V gene data show CDR1 as SGHRS and CDR2 as YFSETQ. This CDR3 has 15 amino acids. CDR3 sequence: CASSRDRGQQETQYF. CDR3 DNA sequence: TGCGCCAGCAGCCGCGACAGGGGGCAACAAGAGACCCAGTACTTC.

J is TRBJ1-2 and V is TRBV9; the D is unclear. The CDR3 totals 15 residues. V was trimmed by 0 bases and J by 0 bases, leaving 9 bases between them. Germline loops: CDR1 SGDLS, CDR2 YYNGEE. The CDR3 loop reads CASSVDPSPNYGYTF. The CDR3 bases are TGTGCCAGCAGCGTAGATCCTAGTCCTAACTATGGCTACACCTTC.

This clonotype was observed a few times. The V gene is TRBV12-3 or TRBV12-4, the J gene TRBJ1-5; no firm D call. V shed 3 bases and J shed 5 bases, with 8 bases lying between them. The CDR3 runs 13 residues. As DNA, the CDR3 is TGTGCCAGCAGTTTTGCCCGCGATCAGCCCCAGCATTTT. Translating gives CASSFARDQPQHF.

The rearrangement uses TRBV10-3 and TRBJ2-3, with 9 bases that match TRBD2. The germline CDR1 and CDR2 sequences are ENHRY and SYGVKD. The CDR3 extends over 14 amino acids. The V segment lost 4 bases and the J segment 5 bases; nucleotides outside the gene matches: 4. CDR3 amino acids: CAISGGGAGDTQYF. The CDR3 DNA reads as TGTGCCATCAGTGGCGGGGGGGCTGGAGATACGCAGTATTTT.

This clonotype occurred a few times. The chain joins TRBV10-3 to TRBJ2-3, with 10 bases matching TRBD2. Germline V gene data show CDR1 as ENHRY and CDR2 as SYGVKD. The CDR3 consists of 14 residues. The V and J ends lost 3 bases and 14 bases, in that order; junction bases with no gene match: 11. Here the CDR3 reads CAISDRSGGEVGYF. In nucleotides, the CDR3 is TGTGCCATCAGTGATAGAAGCGGGGGGGAAGTCGGGTATTTT.

In this sample, this clonotype turned up many times. The CDR3 DNA sequence: TGTGCCAGCAGCTTAGTACCGGACAGGGACTATGGCTACACCTTC. Protein product: CASSLVPDRDYGYTF. The chain recombines TRBV7-2 with TRBJ1-2, with 8 positions matching TRBD1. The CDR3 runs to 15 residues. J was trimmed by 3 bases and V by 1 base; bases with no gene match: 4. CDR1 is SGHTA and CDR2 is FQGNSA in the germline V gene.

This rearrangement joins TRBV20-1 to TRBJ1-6; TRBD1 agrees at 9 bases. V was pared by 3 bases and J by 9 bases, with 9 bases of the junction left unmatched. The germline CDR1 and CDR2 sequences are DFQATT and SNEGSKA (reference sequence). This CDR3 spans 15 amino acids. The chain's CDR3 is CSARTGGSGRSPLHF. CDR3 DNA: TGCAGTGCTAGGACAGGGGGAAGCGGACGTTCACCCCTCCACTTT.

There are a few counts of this clonotype. This chain connects TRBV12-3 or TRBV12-4 to TRBJ2-7; D not resolved. This CDR3 is 12 amino acids long. V was cut by 1 base and J by 6 bases, with 7 bases left in between. In DNA form, the CDR3 reads TGTGCCAGCAGTTTAGGCCCGCTCGAGCAGTACTTC. It specifies CASSLGPLEQYF.

This clonotype was observed a few times. This sequence joins TRBV30 and TRBJ2-5; maybe TRBD2 (5 bases). The V end was cut by 3 bases, the J end by 5 bases, with 16 bases between. The CDR3 length is 14 residues. Germline values: CDR1 GTSNPN, CDR2 SVGIG (reference sequence). The CDR3 sequence is CAWSRYPRRETQYF. CDR3 in DNA: TGTGCCTGGAGCCGCTACCCCAGGAGGGAGACCCAGTACTTC.

This clonotype was seen at least ten times. This chain uses TRBV5-1 with TRBJ2-5, with a tentative D call TRBD1 (7 bases). The CDR3 is 16 residues long. V was cut by 4 bases and J by 2 bases, with 18 bases left in between. Germline CDR1 is SGHRS and CDR2 is YFSETQ. CDR3 residues: CASSGGTAPLQETQYF. The CDR3 DNA reads TGCGCCAGCAGCGGGGGGACAGCGCCCCTACAAGAGACCCAGTACTTC. The full variable domain, with the rest looked up from reference TRBV5-1 and TRBJ2-5, is KAGVTQTPRYLIKTRGQQVTLSCSPISGHRSVSWYQQTPGQGLQFLFEYFSETQRNKGNFPGRFSGRQFSNSRSEMNVSTLELGDSALYLCASSGGTAPLQETQYFGPGTRLLVL.

This clonotype has just a few counts. This sequence joins TRBV5-6 and TRBJ2-5, with D possibly TRBD1 on 6 matching bases. Germline assignment: CDR1 SGHDT and CDR2 YYEEEE. V lost 4 bases, J lost 5 bases, and 15 bases lay in between. The CDR3 loop spans 14 amino acids. The CDR3 DNA reads TGTGCCAGCAGCCAACAGGGTTATGGGGAGACCCAGTACTTC. Residues: CASSQQGYGETQYF. The variable domain in full, completed from reference TRBV5-6 and TRBJ2-5, reads DAGVTQSPTHLIKTRGQQVTLRCSPKSGHDTVSWYQQALGQGPQFIFQYYEEEERQRGNFPDRFSGHQFPNYSSELNVNALLLGDSALYLCASSQQGYGETQYFGPGTRLLVL.

This clonotype has only one observation. The gene calls are TRBV3-2 and TRBJ2-7; the D call TRBD2 from the table was never checked on the DNA. TRBV3-2 is annotated as a pseudogene. There are 15 residues in the CDR3. CDR3: CASSHGLAGLREQYV. CDR3 nucleotides: TGTGCCAGCAGCCATGGCCTAGCGGGCCTGAGGGAGCAGTACGTC.

About this clonotype: One junction end disagrees with the germline gene, perhaps due to a read error. The genes are TRBV7-2 and TRBJ1-5, with TRBD1 identical over 10 bases. The CDR3 has 15 residues. Germline V lookup: CDR1 SGHTA, CDR2 FQGNSA. In DNA form, the CDR3 reads TGTGCCAGCAGCACTTTGACAGGGGGCAAGCAGCCCCAGCATTTT. As protein: CASSTLTGGKQPQHF.

This chain links TRBV5-5 with TRBJ2-2, with D maybe TRBD1 (6 bases). The CDR3 has 14 amino acids. Germline V lookup: CDR1 SGHKS, CDR2 YYEKEE (reference sequence). Trimming removed 2 bases at V and 5 bases at J, with 10 bases between. The CDR3 sequence is CASSFGQLTGELFF. As DNA, the CDR3 is TGTGCCAGCAGCTTTGGACAGCTAACCGGGGAGCTGTTTTTT.

This clonotype was seen only a few times. V and J are TRBV4-3 and TRBJ2-5; 8 bases are a match to TRBD2. This CDR3 comprises 15 residues. Germline trimming cut 2 bases from V and 2 bases from J; bases unmatched to any gene: 4. Germline V gene data show CDR1 as LGHNA and CDR2 as YSLEER. The CDR3 here is CASSQNGGAQETQYF. CDR3 DNA: TGCGCCAGCAGCCAAAACGGGGGGGCTCAAGAGACCCAGTACTTC.